The clone carrying this TCR beta chain was seen a single time. Germline CDR1 reads SGHKS; CDR2 reads YYEKEE (reference sequence). The CDR3 is made up of 15 amino acids. Between the trimmed V and J ends, which lost 4 bases and 1 base, there was a span of 12 bases. Followed longitudinally, the Seattle patients had been enrolled during active infection. These data belong to a study of blood T cell repertoires in COVID-19. Across the whole study: The United States, Italy and Spain were the sources of the acute and convalescent COVID-19 samples. The analysed material was cDNA or gDNA that came from T cells, B-cell-depleted T cells, or PBMCs.

The protocol was immunoSEQ multiplex PCR, while the TCRdb copy is restricted to in-frame clones and leaves out a portion. The top ten hold approximately 5.1% of the sample, which has more than 200,000 clones, about 87% seen once. The sequencing input was peripheral blood. This TCR was recovered from a woman aged 55-70 years with COVID-19, enrolled during active disease. The chain joins TRBV5-5 to TRBJ1-5, with D possibly being TRBD1 (6 bases). The CDR3 DNA reads TGTGCCAGCAGCCTGGACAGACGAAGCAATCAGCCCCAGCATTTT. Protein: CASSLDRRSNQPQHF. Supplemented by reference TRBV5-5 and TRBJ1-5, the full variable domain reads DAGVTQSPTHLIKTRGQQVTLRCSPISGHKSVSWYQQVLGQGPQFIFQYYEKEERGRGNFPDRFSARQFPNYSSELNVNALLLGDSALYLCASSLDRRSNQPQHFGDGTRLSIL.